This T cell receptor (beta chain) comes out of a study of T-cell reconstitution after alpha-beta-depleted transplantation in children. Overall study results and limits: It was reported that alpha-beta T cells came from several hundred expanded graft clones (about two months after transplant).

During its preparation, the TCRbeta library received unique molecular identifiers. Using its own MiXCR run on the PCR reads, TCRdb lists one record per CDR3 protein. The repertoire has 500,000 to 750,000 distinct CDR3 sequences, around 13% of them found once; the top ten carry about 2.2%. Germline V gene data show CDR1 as MDHEN and CDR2 as SYDVKM. This CDR3 spans 15 amino acids. Deletions cut 6 bases from V and 0 bases from J, with 12 bases between. This clonotype was seen only a few times. Antigen specificity is unknown. V usage is TRBV28 and J usage is TRBJ2-1, with a possible D match to TRBD2 (5 bases). This clonotype was sampled from a male patient aged 5 to 17 who had a stem cell transplant for acute myeloid leukemia, so the T cells may come from the graft donor. The starting material was PBMCs, mostly from graft donor cells, obtained 360 days after TCRalphabeta/CD19-depleted stem cell transplant. CDR3 region: CASRSERSSYNEQFF. As DNA, the CDR3 is TGTGCCAGCAGGTCGGAGCGGAGCTCCTACAATGAGCAGTTCTTC.